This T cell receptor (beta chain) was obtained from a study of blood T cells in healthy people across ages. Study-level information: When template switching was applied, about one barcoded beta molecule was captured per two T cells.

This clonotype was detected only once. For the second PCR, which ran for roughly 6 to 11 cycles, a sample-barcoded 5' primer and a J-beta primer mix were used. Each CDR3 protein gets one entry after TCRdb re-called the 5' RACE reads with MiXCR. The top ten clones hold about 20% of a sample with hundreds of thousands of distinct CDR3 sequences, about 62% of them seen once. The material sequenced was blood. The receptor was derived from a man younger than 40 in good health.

CDR3 in amino acids: CTVDSYNEQFF. In nucleotides, the CDR3 is TGCACGGTAGATTCCTACAATGAGCAGTTCTTC. V is TRBV20-1 and J is TRBJ2-1; D gene uncertain. Germline assignment: CDR1 DFQATT and CDR2 SNEGSKA (reference sequence). CDR3 length: 11 residues.